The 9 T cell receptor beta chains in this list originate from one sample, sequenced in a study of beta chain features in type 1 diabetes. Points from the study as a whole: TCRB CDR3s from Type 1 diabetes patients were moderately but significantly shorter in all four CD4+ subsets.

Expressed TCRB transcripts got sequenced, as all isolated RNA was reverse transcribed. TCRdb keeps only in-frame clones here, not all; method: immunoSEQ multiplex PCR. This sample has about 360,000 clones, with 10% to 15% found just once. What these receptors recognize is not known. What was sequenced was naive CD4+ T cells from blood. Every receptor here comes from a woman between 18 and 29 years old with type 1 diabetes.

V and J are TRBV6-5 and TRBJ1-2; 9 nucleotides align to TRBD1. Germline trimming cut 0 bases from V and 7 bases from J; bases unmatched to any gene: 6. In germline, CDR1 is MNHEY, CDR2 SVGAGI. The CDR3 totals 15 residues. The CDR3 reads CASSYSNRGRRGYTF. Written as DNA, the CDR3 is TGTGCCAGCAGTTACTCGAACAGGGGGCGTCGTGGCTACACCTTC.

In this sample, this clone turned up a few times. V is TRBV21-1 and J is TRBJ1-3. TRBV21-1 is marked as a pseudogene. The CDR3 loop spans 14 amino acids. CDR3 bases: TGTGCCAGCAGCAAACGGAGCTCTGGAAACACCATATATTTT. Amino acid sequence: CASSKRSSGNTIYF.

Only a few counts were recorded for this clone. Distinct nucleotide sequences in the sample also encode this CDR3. CDR3 in amino acids: CAWSTDQETQYF. The CDR3, as DNA: TGTGCCTGGTCGACAGACCAAGAGACCCAGTACTTC. The chain links TRBV30 to TRBJ2-5, with D perhaps matching TRBD1 (5 bases). The CDR3 has 12 residues. Deletions cut 5 bases from V and 0 bases from J, with 7 bases between. Germline V CDR1 and CDR2: GTSNPN, SVGIG (reference sequence).

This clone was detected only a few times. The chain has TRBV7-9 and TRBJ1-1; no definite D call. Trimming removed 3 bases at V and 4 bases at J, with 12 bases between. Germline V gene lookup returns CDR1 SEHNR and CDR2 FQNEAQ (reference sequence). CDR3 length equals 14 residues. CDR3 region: CASSFGAASTEAFF. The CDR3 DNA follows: TGTGCCAGCAGCTTTGGCGCGGCAAGCACTGAAGCTTTCTTT.

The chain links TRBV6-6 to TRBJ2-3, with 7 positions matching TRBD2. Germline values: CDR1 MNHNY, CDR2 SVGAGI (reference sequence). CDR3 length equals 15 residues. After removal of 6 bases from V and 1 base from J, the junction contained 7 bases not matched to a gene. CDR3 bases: TGTGCCAGCAGGCTCGGTGGGGGGGGCACAGATACGCAGTATTTT. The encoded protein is CASRLGGGGTDTQYF.

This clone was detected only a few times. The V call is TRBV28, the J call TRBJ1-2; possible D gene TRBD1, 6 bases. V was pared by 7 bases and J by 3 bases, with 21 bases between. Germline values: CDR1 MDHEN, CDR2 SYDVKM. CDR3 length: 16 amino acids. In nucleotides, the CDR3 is TGTGCCAGCATCTTCAGGGGCGCGTCTCAATACTATGGCTACACCTTC. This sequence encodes CASIFRGASQYYGYTF.

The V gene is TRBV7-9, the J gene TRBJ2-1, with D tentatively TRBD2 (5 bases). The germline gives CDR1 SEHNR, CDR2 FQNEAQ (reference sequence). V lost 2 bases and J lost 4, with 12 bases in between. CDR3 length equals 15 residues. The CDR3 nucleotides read TGTGCCAGCAGCTTATACCTAGCCGCATACAATGAGCAGTTCTTC. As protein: CASSLYLAAYNEQFF.

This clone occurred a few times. CDR3 coding DNA: TGTGCCAGCAGTGTAGCAGGGGCGGGCGAAAAACTGTTTTTT. This gives the protein CASSVAGAGEKLFF. The chain joins TRBV25-1 to TRBJ1-4; the D gene is possibly TRBD1 (6 bases). Germline V gene sequence: CDR1 MGHDK, CDR2 SYGVNS. The germline V and J ends were trimmed by 4 bases and 8 bases, with 14 bases remaining between them. The CDR3 has 14 residues.

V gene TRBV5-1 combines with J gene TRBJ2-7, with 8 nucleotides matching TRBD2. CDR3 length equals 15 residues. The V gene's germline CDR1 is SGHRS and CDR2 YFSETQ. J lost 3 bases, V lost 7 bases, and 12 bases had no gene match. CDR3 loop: CASRRGASGIYEQYF. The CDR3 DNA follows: TGCGCCAGCCGGCGGGGGGCTAGCGGAATCTACGAGCAGTACTTC.